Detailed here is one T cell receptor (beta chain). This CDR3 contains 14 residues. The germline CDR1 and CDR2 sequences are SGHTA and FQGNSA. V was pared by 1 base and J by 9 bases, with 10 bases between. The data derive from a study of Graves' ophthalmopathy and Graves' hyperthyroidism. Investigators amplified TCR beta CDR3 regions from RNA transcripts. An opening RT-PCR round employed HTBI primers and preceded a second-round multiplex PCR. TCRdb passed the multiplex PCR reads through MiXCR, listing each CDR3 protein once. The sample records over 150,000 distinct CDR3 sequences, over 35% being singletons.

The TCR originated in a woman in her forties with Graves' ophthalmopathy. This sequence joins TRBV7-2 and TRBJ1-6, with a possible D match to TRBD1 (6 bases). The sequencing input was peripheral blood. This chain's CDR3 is CASSLVRGGSPLHF. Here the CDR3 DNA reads TGTGCCAGCAGCTTAGTACGAGGGGGTTCACCCCTCCACTTT.